This TCR beta chain appears in the sequencing data of a study of T-cell memory formation after mild COVID-19. Study-level points and caveats: The finding that pre-infection memory included some responding clones suggested that cross-reactive memory joined.

This CDR3 has 14 amino acids. Trimming pared 5 bases from V and 8 bases from J, leaving 18 bases between. CDR1 is SEHNR and CDR2 is FQNEAQ in the germline V gene (reference sequence). One entry per CDR3 protein, called by TCRdb with MiXCR from the 5' RACE reads. The repertoire includes about 400,000 distinct CDR3 sequences, roughly 14% of them detected once, and roughly 22% sits in the top ten. This clonotype came up a few times. The antigen remains undetermined. Sequencing was carried out using PBMCs or a T cell subset sorted from them (not recorded which). This sequence originates from a man between 18 and 29 years old who had mild COVID-19 (a few samples of this study predate the infection). Cell type and time point are not known. The chain combines TRBV7-9 with TRBJ1-2; possibly TRBD1 for D (5 bases). CDR3: CASSPRARENGYTF. Here the CDR3 DNA reads TGTGCCAGCAGCCCCAGGGCACGGGAAAACGGCTACACCTTC.